The following is a TCR beta chain sequence with its context. As yet, its antigen is unknown. Per the germline V gene, CDR1 is LNHNV and CDR2 is YYDKDF (reference sequence). This CDR3 region has 14 residues. V shed 0 bases, J shed 4 bases, and the junction held 1 base outside the gene matches. The data were obtained in a study of identifying expanded T cells in peripheral blood. General study points: Variance in clone template counts between two-week samples significantly increased with total template count across all healthy donors.

Libraries were prepared by immunoSEQ multiplex PCR; TCRdb keeps only in-frame clonotypes and omits some of them. This table holds just under 65,000 clones, over 75% found once. V gene TRBV15 combines with J gene TRBJ2-3; the match to TRBD1 covers 7 bases. The clonotype comes from a person between 18 and 75 years old in good health. Sequenced: blood. Written as DNA, the CDR3 is TGTGCCACCAGCAGAGACCAGGGGGCAGATACGCAGTATTTT. This translates into CATSRDQGADTQYF.